A single count supports the clone carrying this TCR beta chain. What it binds is not known. The primer mix had 60 Vbeta and 13 Jbeta primers. Data came from immunoSEQ multiplex PCR; TCRdb stores just in-frame clones and leaves some out. The data hold around 92,000 clones, with roughly 80% observed a single time. The source of the sample is a study of cytomegalovirus exposure and HLA in healthy donors. On the study more broadly: Inside one of the first data releases sat roughly 80 million unique TCRs taken from HLA-typed donors.

Study findings and constraints: A later analysis showed HLA-associated TCR beta chains outstripping equally common others in clonal expansion. CMV antigen specificity was confirmed in vitro for a few CMV-associated chains.

The CDR3 contains 15 residues. In germline, CDR1 is LNHNV, CDR2 YYDKDF (reference sequence). V gave up 1 base and J gave up 7 bases; unmatched junction bases: 6. All donors participated as healthy donors of bone marrow. The sample taken for sequencing was PBMCs. The clonotype comes from a man aged 55 to 70 in good health and CMV-seropositive. The rearrangement uses TRBV15 and TRBJ1-2; 10 positions agree with TRBD1. This CDR3 is CATSRAGTGDLGYTF. The CDR3 DNA reads as TGTGCCACCAGCAGAGCCGGGACAGGGGATCTTGGCTACACCTTC.